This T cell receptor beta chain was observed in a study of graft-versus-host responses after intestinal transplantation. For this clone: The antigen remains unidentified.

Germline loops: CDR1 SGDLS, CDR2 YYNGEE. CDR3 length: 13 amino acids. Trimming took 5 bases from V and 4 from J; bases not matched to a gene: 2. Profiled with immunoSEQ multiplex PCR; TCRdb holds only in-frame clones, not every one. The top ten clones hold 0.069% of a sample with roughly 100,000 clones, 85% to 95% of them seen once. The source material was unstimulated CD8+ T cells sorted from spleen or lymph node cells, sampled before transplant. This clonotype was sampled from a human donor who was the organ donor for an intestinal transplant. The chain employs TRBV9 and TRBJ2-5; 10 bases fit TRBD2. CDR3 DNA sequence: TGTGCCAGCAGGGCTAGCGGGGGAGAGACCCAGTACTTC. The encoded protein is CASRASGGETQYF.